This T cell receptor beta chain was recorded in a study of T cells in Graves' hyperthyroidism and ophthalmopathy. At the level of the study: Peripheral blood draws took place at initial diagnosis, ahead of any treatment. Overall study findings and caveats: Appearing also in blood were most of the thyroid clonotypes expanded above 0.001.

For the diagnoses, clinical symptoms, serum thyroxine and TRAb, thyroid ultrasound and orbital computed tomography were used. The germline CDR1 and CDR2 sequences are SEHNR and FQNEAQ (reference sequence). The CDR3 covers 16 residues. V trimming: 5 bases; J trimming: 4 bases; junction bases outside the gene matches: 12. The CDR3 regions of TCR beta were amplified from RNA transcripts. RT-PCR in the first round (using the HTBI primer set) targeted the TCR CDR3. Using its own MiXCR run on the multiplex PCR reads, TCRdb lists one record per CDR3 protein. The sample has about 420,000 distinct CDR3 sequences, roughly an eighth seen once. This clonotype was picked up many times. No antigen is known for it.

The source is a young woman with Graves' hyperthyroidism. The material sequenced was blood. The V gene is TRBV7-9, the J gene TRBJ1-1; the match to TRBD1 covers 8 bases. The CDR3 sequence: CASSEPGGTGSTEAFF. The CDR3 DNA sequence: TGTGCCAGCAGCGAGCCAGGGGGCACAGGAAGCACTGAAGCTTTCTTT.